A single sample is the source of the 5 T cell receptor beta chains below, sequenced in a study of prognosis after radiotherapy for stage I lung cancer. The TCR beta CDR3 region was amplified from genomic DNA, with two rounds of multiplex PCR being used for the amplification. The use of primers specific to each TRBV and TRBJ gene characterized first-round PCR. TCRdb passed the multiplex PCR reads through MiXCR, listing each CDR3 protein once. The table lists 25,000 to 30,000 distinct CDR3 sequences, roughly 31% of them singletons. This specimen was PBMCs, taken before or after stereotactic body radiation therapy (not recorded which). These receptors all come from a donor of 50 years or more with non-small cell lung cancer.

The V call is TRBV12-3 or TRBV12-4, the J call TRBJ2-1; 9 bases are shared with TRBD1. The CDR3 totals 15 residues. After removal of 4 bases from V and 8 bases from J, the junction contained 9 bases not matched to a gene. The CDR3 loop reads CASSYRDRVLDEQFF. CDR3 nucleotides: TGTGCCAGCAGTTACCGGGACAGGGTGTTGGATGAGCAGTTCTTC.

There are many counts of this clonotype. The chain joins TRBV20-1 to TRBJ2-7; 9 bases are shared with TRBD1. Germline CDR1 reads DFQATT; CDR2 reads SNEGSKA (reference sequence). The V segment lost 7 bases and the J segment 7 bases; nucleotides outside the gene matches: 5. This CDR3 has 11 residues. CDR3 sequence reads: CSVQGAVEQYF. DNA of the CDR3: TGCAGTGTACAGGGGGCAGTAGAGCAGTACTTC.

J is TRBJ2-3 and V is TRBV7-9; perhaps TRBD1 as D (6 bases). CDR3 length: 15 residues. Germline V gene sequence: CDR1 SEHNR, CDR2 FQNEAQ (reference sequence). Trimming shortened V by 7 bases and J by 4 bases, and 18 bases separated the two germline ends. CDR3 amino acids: CASKTGTRASDTQYF. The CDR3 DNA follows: TGTGCCAGCAAAACCGGGACACGGGCGTCAGATACGCAGTATTTT.

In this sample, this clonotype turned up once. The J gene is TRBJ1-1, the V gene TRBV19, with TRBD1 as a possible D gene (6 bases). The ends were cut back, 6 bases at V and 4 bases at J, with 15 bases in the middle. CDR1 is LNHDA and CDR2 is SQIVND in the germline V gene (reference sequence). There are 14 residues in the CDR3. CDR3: CASRETGWATEAFF. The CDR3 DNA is TGTGCCAGTAGAGAAACAGGGTGGGCCACTGAAGCTTTCTTT.

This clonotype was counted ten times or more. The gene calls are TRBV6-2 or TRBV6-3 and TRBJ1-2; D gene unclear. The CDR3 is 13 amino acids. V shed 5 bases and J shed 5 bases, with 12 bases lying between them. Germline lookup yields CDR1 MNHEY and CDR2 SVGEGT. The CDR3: CASSPARGYGYTF. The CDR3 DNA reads TGTGCCAGCAGTCCCGCCCGTGGTTATGGCTACACCTTC.